A selection of T cell receptor beta chains follows, all from one sample in a study of graft-versus-host responses after intestinal transplantation. Their recognized antigens are unknown. TCRdb keeps only in-frame clones here, not all; method: immunoSEQ multiplex PCR. The data show about 120,000 clones, 80% to 95% seen once. The material was unstimulated CD4+ T cells sorted from spleen or lymph node cells, obtained before intestinal transplant. These receptors were taken from a human donor who received an intestinal transplant. Each CDR3 is given with its conserved first and last residue. Fields, in order: D gene, V gene, clone size, J gene, CDR3 protein, CDR3 DNA. A D gene is named only where the DNA matches it firmly. Not every row has a clone size; where given, it reads once, few, many or a size class.

TRBD2,TRBV7-9,.,TRBJ2-1,CASSPALIAGGEWSEQFF,TGTGCCAGCAGCCCCGCTTTGATAGCGGGAGGAGAGTGGAGTGAGCAGTTCTTC
.,TRBV2,.,TRBJ1-2,CASSEALRLSTYTF,TGTGCCAGCAGTGAAGCGCTTCGGCTTTCTACCTACACCTTC
TRBD1,TRBV2,.,TRBJ1-2,CASGRDRDRGTLNYGYTF,TGTGCCAGCGGACGAGACCGGGACAGGGGGACGCTTAACTATGGCTACACCTTC
TRBD2,TRBV9,.,TRBJ2-5,CASSASPRGGETQYF,TGTGCCAGCAGCGCTAGCCCTCGGGGAGGGGAGACCCAGTACTTC
.,TRBV11-2,.,TRBJ2-3,CASSHTDTQYF,TGTGCCAGCAGCCACACAGATACGCAGTATTTT
.,TRBV29-1,.,TRBJ2-3,CSVTSQVGTDTQYF,TGCAGCGTTACGAGTCAAGTAGGAACAGATACGCAGTATTTT
TRBD1,TRBV7-3,.,TRBJ2-6,CASGTGAGANVLTF,TGTGCCAGCGGGACAGGGGCTGGGGCCAACGTCCTGACTTTC
TRBD2,TRBV12-5,.,TRBJ2-1,CASGSRGLAGLGEQFF,TGTGCTAGTGGTTCCAGGGGACTAGCGGGCTTGGGGGAGCAGTTCTTC
TRBD2,TRBV6-6,.,TRBJ2-3,CASSYGTSGDTQYF,TGTGCCAGCAGTTACGGGACTAGCGGAGATACGCAGTATTTT
TRBD1,TRBV18,.,TRBJ2-7,CASSLTYGTGGWTSSYEQYF,TGTGCCAGCTCCCTGACTTATGGGACAGGGGGTTGGACTTCCTCCTACGAGCAGTACTTC
.,TRBV7-8,once,TRBJ2-4,CASSSTRAGRVAIQYF,TGTGCCAGCAGCTCCACCCGGGCGGGCAGGGTGGCCATTCAGTACTTC
TRBD1,TRBV7-2,few,TRBJ1-1,CASRKPGTGEAFF,TGTGCCAGCAGGAAGCCCGGGACAGGTGAAGCTTTCTTT
.,TRBV7-3,.,TRBJ2-3,CASSLTGGTDTQYF,TGTGCCAGCAGCTTAACCGGGGGCACAGATACGCAGTATTTT
.,TRBV7-2,.,TRBJ2-7,CASSLGWGPDEQYF,TGTGCCAGCAGCTTAGGGTGGGGGCCGGACGAGCAGTACTTC
.,TRBV27,.,TRBJ2-6,CASSGISGANVLTF,TGTGCCAGCAGTGGGATTTCTGGGGCCAACGTCCTGACTTTC
TRBD2,TRBV19,.,TRBJ2-1,CASTGGYNEQFF,TGTGCCAGTACGGGGGGTTACAATGAGCAGTTCTTC
TRBD2,TRBV6-6,.,TRBJ2-7,CASSFETSGPYEQYF,TGTGCCAGCAGTTTTGAGACTAGCGGCCCATACGAGCAGTACTTC
.,TRBV11-2,.,TRBJ1-3,CASSLVRTAGNTIYF,TGTGCCAGCAGCTTAGTCCGGACAGCTGGAAACACCATATATTTT
TRBD2,TRBV6-5,.,TRBJ2-5,CASGSGLPQETQYF,TGTGCCAGCGGCTCGGGACTACCTCAAGAGACCCAGTACTTC
.,TRBV30,.,TRBJ2-7,CAWSVRFYEQYF,TGTGCCTGGAGTGTAAGGTTCTACGAGCAGTACTTC
.,TRBV27,.,TRBJ2-2,CASRQKMNTGELFF,TGTGCCAGCAGACAGAAGATGAACACCGGGGAGCTGTTTTTT
.,TRBV27,.,TRBJ2-6,CASSLNSGANVLTF,TGTGCCAGCAGTTTGAACTCTGGGGCCAACGTCCTGACTTTC
.,TRBV7-2,.,TRBJ2-1,CASSLETSSYNEQFF,TGTGCCAGCAGCTTAGAGACGAGCTCCTACAATGAGCAGTTCTTC
.,TRBV6-5,.,TRBJ1-1,CASSPGWGTEAFF,TGTGCCAGCAGCCCCGGCTGGGGCACTGAAGCTTTCTTT
TRBD1,TRBV5-8,.,TRBJ2-7,CASSLGGGPSTYEQYF,TGTGCCAGCAGCTTGGGAGGGGGCCCATCTACCTACGAGCAGTACTTC
.,TRBV15,once,TRBJ2-1,CATSRGGDAQFF,TGTGCCACCAGCAGGGGGGGTGACGCGCAGTTCTTC
.,TRBV5-1,.,TRBJ2-6,CASSLARFGDSGANVLTF,TGCGCCAGCAGCTTGGCCAGGTTCGGGGACTCTGGGGCCAACGTCCTGACTTTC
TRBD1,TRBV30,.,TRBJ2-7,CAWSVQGYEQYF,TGTGCCTGGAGTGTACAGGGGTACGAGCAGTACTTC
TRBD2,TRBV5-1,.,TRBJ2-3,CASSLVPSGDFTDTQYF,TGCGCCAGCAGCTTGGTTCCTAGCGGGGATTTCACAGATACGCAGTATTTT